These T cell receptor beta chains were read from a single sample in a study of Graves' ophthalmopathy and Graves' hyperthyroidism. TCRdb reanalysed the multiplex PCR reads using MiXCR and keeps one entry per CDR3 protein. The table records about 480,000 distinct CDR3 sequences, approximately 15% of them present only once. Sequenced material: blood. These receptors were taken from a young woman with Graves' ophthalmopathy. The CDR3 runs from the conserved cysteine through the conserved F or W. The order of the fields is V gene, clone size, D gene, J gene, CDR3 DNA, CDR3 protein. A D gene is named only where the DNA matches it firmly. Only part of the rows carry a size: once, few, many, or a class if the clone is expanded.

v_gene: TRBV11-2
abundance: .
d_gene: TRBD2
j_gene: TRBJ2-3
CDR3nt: TGTGCCAGCAGCATCCGACTAGCGGGGGGTACAGATACGCAGTATTTT
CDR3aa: CASSIRLAGGTDTQYF

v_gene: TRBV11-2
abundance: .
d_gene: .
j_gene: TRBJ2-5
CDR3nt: TGTGCCAGCAGCTTTACACTGGAGACCCAGTACTTC
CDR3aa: CASSFTLETQYF

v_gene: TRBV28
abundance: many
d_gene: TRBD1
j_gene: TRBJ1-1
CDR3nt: TGTGCCAGCAGTTTCTTCCAGGGGGCCCCTAACACTGAAGCTTTCTTT
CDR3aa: CASSFFQGAPNTEAFF

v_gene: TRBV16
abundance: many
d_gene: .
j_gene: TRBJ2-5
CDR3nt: TGTGCCAGCAGCCAATCAAGGGCCCCCCCCCAAGAGACCCAGTACTTC
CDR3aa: CASSQSRAPPQETQYF

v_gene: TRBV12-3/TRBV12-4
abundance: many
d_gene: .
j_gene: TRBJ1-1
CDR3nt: TGTGCCAGCAGTTTTTCGGGACTCTACTTTCAAGAAGCTTTCTTT
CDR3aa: CASSFSGLYFQEAFF

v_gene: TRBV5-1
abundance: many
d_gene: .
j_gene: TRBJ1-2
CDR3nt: TGCGCCAGCAGCCCGGGGATTGGGGACACGGATTATGGCTACACCTTC
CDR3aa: CASSPGIGDTDYGYTF

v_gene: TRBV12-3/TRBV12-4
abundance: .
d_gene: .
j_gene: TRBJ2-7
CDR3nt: TGTGCCAGCGGTTTTGGACAGCCGTCCTACGAGCAGTACTTC
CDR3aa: CASGFGQPSYEQYF

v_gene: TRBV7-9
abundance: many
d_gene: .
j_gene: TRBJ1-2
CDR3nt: TGTGCCAGCAGCGTCGACACAGGCTACACCTTC
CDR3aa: CASSVDTGYTF

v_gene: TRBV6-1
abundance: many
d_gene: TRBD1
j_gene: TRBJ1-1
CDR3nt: TGTGCCAGCAGTGGGGACAGGGTAGCGGACACTGAAGCTTTCTTT
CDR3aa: CASSGDRVADTEAFF

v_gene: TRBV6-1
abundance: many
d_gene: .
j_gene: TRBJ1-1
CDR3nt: TGTGCCAGCAGTGAACTTTTGAACACTGAAGCTTTCTTT
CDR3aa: CASSELLNTEAFF

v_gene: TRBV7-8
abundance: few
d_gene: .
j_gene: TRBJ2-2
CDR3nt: TGTGCCAGCAGCCCACGGGGCAGGCCGGAGGAGCTGTTTTTT
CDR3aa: CASSPRGRPEELFF

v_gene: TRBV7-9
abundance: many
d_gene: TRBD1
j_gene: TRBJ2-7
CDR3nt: TGTGCCAGCAGCTTTCCTCCGGGACAGCCTGGGCAGTACTTC
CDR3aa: CASSFPPGQPGQYF

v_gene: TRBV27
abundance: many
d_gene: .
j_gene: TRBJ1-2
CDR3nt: TGTGCCAGCAGTCCCCTAGCGCTGGGGTATGGCTACACCTTC
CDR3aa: CASSPLALGYGYTF

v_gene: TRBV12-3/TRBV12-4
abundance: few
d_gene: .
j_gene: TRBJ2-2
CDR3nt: TGTGCCAGCAGTTTCAGAAAGCGTTTTTCCGCCGGGGAGCTGTTTTTT
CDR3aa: CASSFRKRFSAGELFF

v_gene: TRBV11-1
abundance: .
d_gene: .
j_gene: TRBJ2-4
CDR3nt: TGTGCCAGCAGCTTTTTTATCCTTAAACGGGAAAGTCCTCTAGCCAAAAACATTCAGTACTTC
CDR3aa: CASSFFILKRESPLAKNIQYF

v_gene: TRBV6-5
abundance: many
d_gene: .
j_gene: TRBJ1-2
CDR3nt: TGTGCCAGCAGTTACGGGGCAGGGTTGAGCTATGGCTACACCTTC
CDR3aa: CASSYGAGLSYGYTF

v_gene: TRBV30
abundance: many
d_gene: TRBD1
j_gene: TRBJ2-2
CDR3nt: TGTGCTTTAGGACAGGGGCCCACCGGGGAGCTGTTTTTT
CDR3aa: CALGQGPTGELFF

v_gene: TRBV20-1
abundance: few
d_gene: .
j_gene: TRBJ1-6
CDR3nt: TGCAGTGCTAGCGTGAGCTCCTATAATTCACACCTCCACTTT
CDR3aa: CSASVSSYNSHLHF

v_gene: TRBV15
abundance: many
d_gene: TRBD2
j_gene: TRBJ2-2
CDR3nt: TGTGCCACCAGCAGAGAAAAGTTAGCGGGAGCCAGCGGGGAGCTGTTTTTT
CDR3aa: CATSREKLAGASGELFF

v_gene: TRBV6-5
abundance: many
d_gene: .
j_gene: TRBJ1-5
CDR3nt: TGTGCCAGCAGACCTCCAGGGGCGGGCAATCAGCCCCAGCATTTT
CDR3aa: CASRPPGAGNQPQHF

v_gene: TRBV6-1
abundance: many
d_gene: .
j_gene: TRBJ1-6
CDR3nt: TGTGCCAGCAGACCCGGCGGGACCCTATGGGAACCCCTCCACTTT
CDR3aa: CASRPGGTLWEPLHF

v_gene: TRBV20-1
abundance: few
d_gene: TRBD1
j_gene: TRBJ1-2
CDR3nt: TGCAGTGCTAGAGCTCTCGGACAGGAGTACTATGGCTACACCTTC
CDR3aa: CSARALGQEYYGYTF

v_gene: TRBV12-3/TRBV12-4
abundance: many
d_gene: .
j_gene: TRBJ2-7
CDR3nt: TGTGCCAGCAGTCCCCGGGGCAGGGCAAGCTACGAGCAGTACTTC
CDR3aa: CASSPRGRASYEQYF

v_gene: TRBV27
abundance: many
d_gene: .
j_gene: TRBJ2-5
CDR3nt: TGTGCCAGCAAACCCCGAGCCTACCAAGAGACCCAGTACTTC
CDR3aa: CASKPRAYQETQYF

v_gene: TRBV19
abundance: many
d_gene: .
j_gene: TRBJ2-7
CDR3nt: TGTGCCAGTAGCTATAGGGACGGCGAGCAGTACTTC
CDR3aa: CASSYRDGEQYF

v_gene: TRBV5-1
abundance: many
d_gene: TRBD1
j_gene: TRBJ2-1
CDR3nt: TGCGCCAGCAGCTCGAGCCACAGGGGACATGAGCAGTTCTTC
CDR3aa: CASSSSHRGHEQFF

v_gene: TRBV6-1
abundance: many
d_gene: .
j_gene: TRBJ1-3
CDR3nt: TGTGCCAGTCGTCAGGGTTCTGGAAACACCATATATTTT
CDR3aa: CASRQGSGNTIYF

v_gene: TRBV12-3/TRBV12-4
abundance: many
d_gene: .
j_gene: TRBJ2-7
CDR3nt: TGTGCCAGCAGTTATCAGGGCCTCTCCTACGAGCAGTACTTC
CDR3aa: CASSYQGLSYEQYF

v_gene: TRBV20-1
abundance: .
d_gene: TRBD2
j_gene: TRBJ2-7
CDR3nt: TGCAGTGCTAGAGATAGCGGGAAGAGCTCCTACGAGCAGTACTTC
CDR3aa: CSARDSGKSSYEQYF